This TCR beta chain is from a study of blood T cell repertoires in COVID-19. The trim removed 5 bases at V and 2 bases at J, leaving 10 bases unmatched. This CDR3 has 16 amino acids. In germline, CDR1 is KGHSH, CDR2 LQKENI. Authors' analysis steps: Estimates of nucleated cell counts were drawn from the amplification of reference gene primers. This table comes from immunoSEQ multiplex PCR, and its TCRdb copy is limited to in-frame clones, with some not included. The DNA gave D and trimming, while V, J and clone size come from that table. The table has 150,000 to 200,000 clones, around 83% seen once. The TCR originated in an elderly woman in a cohort sampled during active or convalescent COVID-19. Sequences were obtained from peripheral blood. The gene calls are TRBV18 and TRBJ2-5, with 8 bases matching TRBD2. CDR3 nucleotides: TGTGCCAGCTCAGAAGTGGCGGGGGGACGACAAGAGACCCAGTACTTC. It yields the protein CASSEVAGGRQETQYF.